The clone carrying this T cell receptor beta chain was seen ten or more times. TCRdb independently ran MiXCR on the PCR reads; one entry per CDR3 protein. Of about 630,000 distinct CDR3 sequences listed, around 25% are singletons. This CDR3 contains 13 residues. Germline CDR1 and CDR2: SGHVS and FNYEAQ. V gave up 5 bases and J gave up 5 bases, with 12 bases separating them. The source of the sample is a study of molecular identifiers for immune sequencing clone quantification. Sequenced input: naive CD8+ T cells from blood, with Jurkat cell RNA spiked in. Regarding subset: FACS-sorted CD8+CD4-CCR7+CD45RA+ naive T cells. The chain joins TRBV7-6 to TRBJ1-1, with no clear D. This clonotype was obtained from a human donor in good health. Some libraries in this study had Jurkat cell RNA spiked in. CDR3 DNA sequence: TGTGCCAGCAGCCAAATGAAGTGGACTGAAGCTTTCTTT. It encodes CASSQMKWTEAFF.